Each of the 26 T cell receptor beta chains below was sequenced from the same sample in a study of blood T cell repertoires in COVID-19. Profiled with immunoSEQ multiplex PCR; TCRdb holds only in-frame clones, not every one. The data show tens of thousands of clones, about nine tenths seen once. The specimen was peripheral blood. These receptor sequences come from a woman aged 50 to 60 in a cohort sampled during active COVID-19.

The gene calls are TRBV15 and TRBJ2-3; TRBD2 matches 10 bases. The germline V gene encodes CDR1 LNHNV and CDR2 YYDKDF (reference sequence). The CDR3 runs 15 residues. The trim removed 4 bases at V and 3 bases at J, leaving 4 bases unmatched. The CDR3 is CATSKAGGTTDTQYF. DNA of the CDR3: TGTGCCACCAGCAAAGCGGGAGGGACGACAGATACGCAGTATTTT.

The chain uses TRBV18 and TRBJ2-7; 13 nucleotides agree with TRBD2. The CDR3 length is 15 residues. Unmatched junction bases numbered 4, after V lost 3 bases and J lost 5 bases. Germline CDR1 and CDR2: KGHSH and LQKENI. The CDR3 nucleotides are TGTGCCAGCTCACCCCGTGGACTAGCGGGAGACGAGCAGTACTTC. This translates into CASSPRGLAGDEQYF.

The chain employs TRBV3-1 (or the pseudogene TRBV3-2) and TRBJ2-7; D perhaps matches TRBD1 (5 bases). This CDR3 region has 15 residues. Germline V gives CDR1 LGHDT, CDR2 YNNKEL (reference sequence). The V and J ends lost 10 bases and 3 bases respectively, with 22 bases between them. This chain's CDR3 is CATNSWTNNFYEQYF. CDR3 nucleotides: TGTGCCACCAATAGTTGGACAAATAACTTCTACGAGCAGTACTTC.

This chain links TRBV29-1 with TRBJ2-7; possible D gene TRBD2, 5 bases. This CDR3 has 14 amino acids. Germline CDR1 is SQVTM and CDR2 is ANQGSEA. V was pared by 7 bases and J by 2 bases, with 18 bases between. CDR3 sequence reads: CSARRPGSAYEQYF. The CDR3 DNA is TGCAGCGCTCGTCGGCCGGGGTCCGCCTACGAGCAGTACTTC.

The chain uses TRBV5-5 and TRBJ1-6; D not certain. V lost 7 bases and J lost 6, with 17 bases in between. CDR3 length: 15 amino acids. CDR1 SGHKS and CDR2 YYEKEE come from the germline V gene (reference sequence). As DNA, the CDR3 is TGTGCCAGCTCCGTCCCGGGGAATCCTAATTCACCCCTCCACTTT. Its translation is CASSVPGNPNSPLHF.

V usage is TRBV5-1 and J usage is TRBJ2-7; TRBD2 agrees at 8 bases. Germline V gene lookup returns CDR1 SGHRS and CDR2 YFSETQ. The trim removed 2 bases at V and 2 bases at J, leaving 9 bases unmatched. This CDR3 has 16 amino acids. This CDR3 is CASSLTRSRGAYEQYF. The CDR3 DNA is TGCGCCAGCAGCTTAACACGCTCGCGGGGGGCCTACGAGCAGTACTTC.

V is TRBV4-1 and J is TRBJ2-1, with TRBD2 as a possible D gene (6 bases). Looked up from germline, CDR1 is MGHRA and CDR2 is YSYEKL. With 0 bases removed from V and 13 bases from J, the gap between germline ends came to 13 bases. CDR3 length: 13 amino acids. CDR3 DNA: TGCGCCAGCAGCCAAGAGGGGTCGGGGGTCCAGTTCTTC. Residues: CASSQEGSGVQFF.

The CDR3 spells CASKSAGRDQPQHF. The CDR3 DNA sequence: TGTGCCAGCAAAAGTGCAGGGAGGGATCAGCCCCAGCATTTT. The chain couples TRBV2 to TRBJ1-5; D is possibly TRBD1 (5 bases). Trimming cost V 7 bases and J 5 bases, with 15 bases left between them. Germline values: CDR1 SNHLY, CDR2 FYNNEI. This CDR3 is built from 14 residues.

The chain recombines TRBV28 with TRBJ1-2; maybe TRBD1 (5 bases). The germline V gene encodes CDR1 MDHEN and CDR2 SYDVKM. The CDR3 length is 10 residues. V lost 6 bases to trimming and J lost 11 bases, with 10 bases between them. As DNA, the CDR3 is TGTGCCAGCAGCTCCGGGACTTACACCTTC. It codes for CASSSGTYTF.

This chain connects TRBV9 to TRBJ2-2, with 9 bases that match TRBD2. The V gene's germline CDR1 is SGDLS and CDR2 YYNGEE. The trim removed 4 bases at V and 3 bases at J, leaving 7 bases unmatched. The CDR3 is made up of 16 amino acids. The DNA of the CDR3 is TGTGCCAGCAGCCCGTCGCCTAGCGGGGACACCGGGGAGCTGTTTTTT. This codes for CASSPSPSGDTGELFF.

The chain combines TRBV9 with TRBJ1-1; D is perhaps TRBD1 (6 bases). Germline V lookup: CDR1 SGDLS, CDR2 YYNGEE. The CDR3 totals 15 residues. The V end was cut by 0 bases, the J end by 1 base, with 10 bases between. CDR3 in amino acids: CASSVGAGENTEAFF. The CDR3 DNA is TGTGCCAGCAGCGTAGGAGCAGGGGAGAACACTGAAGCTTTCTTT. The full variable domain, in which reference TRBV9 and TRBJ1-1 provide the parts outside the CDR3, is DSGVTQTPKHLITATGQRVTLRCSPRSGDLSVYWYQQSLDQGLQFLIQYYNGEERAKGNILERFSAQQFPDLHSELNLSSLELGDSALYFCASSVGAGENTEAFFGQGTRLTVV.

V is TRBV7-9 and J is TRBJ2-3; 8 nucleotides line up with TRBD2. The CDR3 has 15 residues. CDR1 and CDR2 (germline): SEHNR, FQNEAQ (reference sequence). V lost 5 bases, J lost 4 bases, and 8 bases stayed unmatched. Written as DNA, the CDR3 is TGTGCCAGCAGCGCCCTTAGCGGGAAGGCAGATACGCAGTATTTT. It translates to CASSALSGKADTQYF.

The CDR3 coding sequence is TGCGCCAGCAGCCAAGGCCCGGGAGGCCCGAGAGCTTACGAGCAGTACTTC. Residues: CASSQGPGGPRAYEQYF. The chain couples TRBV4-1 to TRBJ2-7; 7 bases are shared with TRBD2. Losses at the gene ends were 1 base for V and 4 bases for J; bases not matched to a gene: 13. The CDR3 contains 17 residues. Germline assignment: CDR1 MGHRA and CDR2 YSYEKL.

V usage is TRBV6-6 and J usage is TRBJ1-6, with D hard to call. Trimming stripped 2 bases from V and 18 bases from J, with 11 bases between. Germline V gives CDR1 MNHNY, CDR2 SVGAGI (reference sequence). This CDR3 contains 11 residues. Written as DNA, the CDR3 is TGTGCCAGCAGTTACCAGCGTGTTCACCACTTT. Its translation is CASSYQRVHHF.

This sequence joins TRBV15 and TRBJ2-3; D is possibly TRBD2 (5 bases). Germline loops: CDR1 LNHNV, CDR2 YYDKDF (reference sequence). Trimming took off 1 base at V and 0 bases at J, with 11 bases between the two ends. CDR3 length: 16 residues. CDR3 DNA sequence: TGTGCCACCAGCAGAGGGACTGACCCTAGCACAGATACGCAGTATTTT. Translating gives CATSRGTDPSTDTQYF.

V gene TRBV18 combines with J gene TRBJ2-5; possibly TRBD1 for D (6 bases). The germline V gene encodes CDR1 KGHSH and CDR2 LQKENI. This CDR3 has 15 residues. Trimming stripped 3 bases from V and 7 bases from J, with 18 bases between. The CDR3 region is CASSPRTTGLGTQYF. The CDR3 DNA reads TGTGCCAGCTCACCTCGTACTACAGGGTTGGGGACCCAGTACTTC. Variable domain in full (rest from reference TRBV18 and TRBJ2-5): NAGVMQNPRHLVRRRGQEARLRCSPMKGHSHVYWYRQLPEEGLKFMVYLQKENIIDESGMPKERFSAEFPKEGPSILRIQQVVRGDSAAYFCASSPRTTGLGTQYFGPGTRLLVL.

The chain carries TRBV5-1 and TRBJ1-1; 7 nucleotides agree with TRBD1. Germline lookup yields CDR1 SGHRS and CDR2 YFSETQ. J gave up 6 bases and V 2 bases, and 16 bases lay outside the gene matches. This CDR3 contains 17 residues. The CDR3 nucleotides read TGCGCCAGCAGCTTTTATGGAGGGGGCGCCTTATCGGCTGAAGCTTTCTTT. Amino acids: CASSFYGGGALSAEAFF.

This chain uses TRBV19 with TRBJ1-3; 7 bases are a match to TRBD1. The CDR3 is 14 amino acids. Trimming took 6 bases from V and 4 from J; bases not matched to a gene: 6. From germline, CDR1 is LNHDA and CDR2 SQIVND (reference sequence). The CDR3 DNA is TGTGCCAGTAGCCCGGGACAGACAGGAAACACCATATATTTT. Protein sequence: CASSPGQTGNTIYF. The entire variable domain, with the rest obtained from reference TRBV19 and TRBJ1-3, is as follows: DGGITQSPKYLFRKEGQNVTLSCEQNLNHDAMYWYRQDPGQGLRLIYYSQIVNDFQKGDIAEGYSVSREKKESFPLTVTSAQKNPTAFYLCASSPGQTGNTIYFGEGSWLTVV.

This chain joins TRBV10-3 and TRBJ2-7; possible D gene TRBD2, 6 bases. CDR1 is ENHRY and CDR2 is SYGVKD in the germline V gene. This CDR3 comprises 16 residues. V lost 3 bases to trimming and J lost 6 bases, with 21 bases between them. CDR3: CAISDPVGGGSLEQYF. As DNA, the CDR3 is TGTGCCATCAGTGACCCGGTGGGGGGAGGTTCACTCGAGCAGTACTTC.

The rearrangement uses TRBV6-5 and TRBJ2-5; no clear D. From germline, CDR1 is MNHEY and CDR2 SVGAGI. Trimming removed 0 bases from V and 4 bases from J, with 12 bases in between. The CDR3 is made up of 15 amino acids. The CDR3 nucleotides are TGTGCCAGCAGTTACTCGGCCAACCCTCGAGAGACCCAGTACTTC. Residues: CASSYSANPRETQYF.

CDR3 sequence (DNA): TGTGCCACCAGTGGTAGAGGGGGGACAGTCCTCTATGGCTACACCTTC. Encoded protein: CATSGRGGTVLYGYTF. The chain combines TRBV24-1 with TRBJ1-2, with 7 bases aligning to TRBD1. The CDR3 covers 16 residues. Germline loops: CDR1 KGHDR, CDR2 SFDVKD. Trimming removed 5 bases from V and 4 bases from J; junction bases left unmatched: 12.

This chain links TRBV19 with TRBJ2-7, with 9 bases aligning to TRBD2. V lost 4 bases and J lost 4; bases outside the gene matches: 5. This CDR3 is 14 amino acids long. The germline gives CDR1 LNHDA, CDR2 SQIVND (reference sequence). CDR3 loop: CASSTAGGPYEQYF. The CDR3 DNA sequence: TGTGCCAGTAGTACAGCGGGAGGCCCTTACGAGCAGTACTTC.

CDR3 region: CASSLPGESTGELFF. CDR3 DNA: TGTGCCAGCAGTTTACCCGGAGAGTCCACCGGGGAGCTGTTTTTT. This chain links TRBV27 with TRBJ2-2; no firm D call. Germline V gene data show CDR1 as MNHEY and CDR2 as SMNVEV (reference sequence). V was cut by 2 bases and J by 4 bases, with 11 bases left in between. The CDR3 extends over 15 amino acids.

The CDR3 nucleotides are TGTGCCAGCAAACCGGGACAGGGAGATACAGATACGCAGTATTTT. This translates into CASKPGQGDTDTQYF. The chain recombines TRBV28 with TRBJ2-3, with TRBD1 identical over 9 bases. The CDR3 is made up of 15 amino acids. Germline assignment: CDR1 MDHEN and CDR2 SYDVKM. V lost 7 bases and J lost 3; bases outside the gene matches: 8.

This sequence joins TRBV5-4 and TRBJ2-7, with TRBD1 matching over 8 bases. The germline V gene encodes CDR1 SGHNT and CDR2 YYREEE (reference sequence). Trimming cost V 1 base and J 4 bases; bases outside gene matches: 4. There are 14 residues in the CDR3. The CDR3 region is CASSLSGGRYEQYF. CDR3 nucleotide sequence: TGTGCCAGCAGCTTGTCAGGGGGCAGGTACGAGCAGTACTTC.

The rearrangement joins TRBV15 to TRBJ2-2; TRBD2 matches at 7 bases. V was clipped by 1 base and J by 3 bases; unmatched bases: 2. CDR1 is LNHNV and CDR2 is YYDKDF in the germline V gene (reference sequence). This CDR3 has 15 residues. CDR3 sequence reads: CATSRAGGDTGELFF. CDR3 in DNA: TGTGCCACCAGCAGAGCGGGAGGCGACACCGGGGAGCTGTTTTTT.